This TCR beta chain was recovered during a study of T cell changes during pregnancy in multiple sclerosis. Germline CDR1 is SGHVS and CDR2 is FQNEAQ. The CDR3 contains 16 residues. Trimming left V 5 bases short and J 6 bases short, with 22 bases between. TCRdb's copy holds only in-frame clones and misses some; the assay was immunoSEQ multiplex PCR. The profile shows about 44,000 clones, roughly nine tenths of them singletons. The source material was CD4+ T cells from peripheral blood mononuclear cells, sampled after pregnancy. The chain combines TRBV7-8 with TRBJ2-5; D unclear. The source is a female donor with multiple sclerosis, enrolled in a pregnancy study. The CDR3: CASSPEATLALQTQYF. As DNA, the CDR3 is TGTGCCAGCAGCCCAGAGGCTACCTTAGCCCTGCAGACCCAGTACTTC.